What follows describes a single T cell receptor beta chain. The data belong to a study of blood T cell repertoires in COVID-19. In the study overall: T cells, B-cell-depleted T cells, or PBMCs provided the cDNA or gDNA that served as material.

Cohort assignment relied on participant-reported clinical history. The authors' processing: Amplifying reference gene primers gave estimates of nucleated cell counts. Generated by immunoSEQ multiplex PCR, the TCRdb table keeps only in-frame clones and is missing some. V, J and clone size reflect that table, while D and trimming were determined from the DNA. The sample holds about 150,000 clones, about four fifths seen once. The sample was PBMCs or T cells enriched from blood (not recorded which). The origin of this receptor is a woman between 45 and 60 years old with acute COVID-19.

The CDR3 DNA is TGTGCCACAGCGAACCAGGGGCGAGCTAACTATGGCTACACCTTC. This gives the protein CATANQGRANYGYTF. V and J are TRBV30 and TRBJ1-2; D possibly corresponds to TRBD1 (6 bases). Germline CDR1 reads GTSNPN; CDR2 reads SVGIG (reference sequence). The germline V and J ends were trimmed by 8 bases and 0 bases, with 19 bases remaining between them. The CDR3 covers 15 residues.